This T cell receptor (beta chain) was identified during a study of T cells in Graves' hyperthyroidism and ophthalmopathy. Broader study findings: A model built on 13 V-J features separated ophthalmopathy from stable hyperthyroidism.

This clonotype appeared a few times. Its antigen remains unknown. The CDR3 covers 13 residues. Trimming left V 4 bases short and J 8 bases short, with 12 bases between. Germline V gives CDR1 SNHLY, CDR2 FYNNEI. RNA transcripts yielded amplified TCR beta CDR3 regions. During a first-round RT-PCR of the TCR CDR3, the HTBI primer set was used. In TCRdb, the multiplex PCR reads were re-called with MiXCR into one record per CDR3 protein. The sample contains hundreds of thousands of distinct CDR3 sequences, roughly 15% of which appear only once. Among ophthalmopathy patients, the Clinical Activity Score reached at least 3, the NOSPECS grade reached at least 4, and duration remained under 3 months.

Sequenced: blood. This clonotype was sampled from a woman in her forties with Graves' ophthalmopathy. This chain links TRBV2 with TRBJ1-3; D is perhaps TRBD1 (5 bases). As DNA, the CDR3 is TGTGCCAGCAGTGGTACAGGTTATCACACCATATATTTT. Amino acid sequence: CASSGTGYHTIYF.